The 27 T cell receptor beta chains given below trace back to one sample, sequenced in a study of cytomegalovirus exposure and HLA in healthy donors. 60 Vbeta and 13 Jbeta primers were used in PCR. Data came from immunoSEQ multiplex PCR; TCRdb stores just in-frame clones and leaves some out. This table has approximately 140,000 clones, 73% appearing once. The sample comprised PBMCs. The receptor set was obtained from a woman between 35 and 50 years old in good health and CMV-seronegative.

This clone was picked up a small number of times. The chain links TRBV6-5 to TRBJ2-2; D unclear. This CDR3 spans 14 amino acids. Germline lookup yields CDR1 MNHEY and CDR2 SVGAGI. V lost 4 bases, J lost 3 bases, and 9 bases lay in between. The CDR3, as DNA: TGTGCCAGCAGTTTTCGCCCAGACACCGGGGAGCTGTTTTTT. Amino acids: CASSFRPDTGELFF.

The V gene is TRBV4-1, the J gene TRBJ2-3; a weak D match, TRBD2 (5 bases). There are 18 residues in the CDR3. In germline, CDR1 is MGHRA, CDR2 YSYEKL. The ends were cut back, 1 base at V and 1 base at J, with 18 bases in the middle. The CDR3 reads CASSQVFGGLAGTDTQYF. Written as DNA, the CDR3 is TGCGCCAGCAGCCAAGTGTTTGGCGGGCTAGCCGGCACAGATACGCAGTATTTT.

This sequence joins TRBV5-1 and TRBJ1-2, with TRBD1 identical over 9 bases. The CDR3 is 14 amino acids. V was pared by 2 bases and J by 3 bases, with 2 bases of the junction left unmatched. Per the germline V gene, CDR1 is SGHRS and CDR2 is YFSETQ. CDR3 in DNA: TGCGCCAGCAGCTTACAGGGGGCTGACTATGGCTACACCTTC. The encoded protein is CASSLQGADYGYTF.

The chain recombines TRBV28 with TRBJ1-3; D gene ambiguous. The V gene's germline CDR1 is MDHEN and CDR2 SYDVKM. This CDR3 has 11 amino acids. Trimming pared 4 bases from V and 8 bases from J, leaving 6 bases between. The CDR3 nucleotides read TGTGCCAGCAGTTACTACTACACCATATATTTT. This encodes CASSYYYTIYF.

This clone came up a few times. The V gene is TRBV25-1, the J gene TRBJ2-2, with D possibly being TRBD2 (6 bases). The CDR3 contains 15 residues. The V gene lost 4 bases and the J gene lost 4 bases, with 13 bases spanning the gap. Germline V gene lookup returns CDR1 MGHDK and CDR2 SYGVNS. As DNA, the CDR3 is TGTGCCAGCAGTGGTCCTAGCGATGTCACCGGGGAGCTGTTTTTT. The encoded protein is CASSGPSDVTGELFF. Complete variable domain (other parts from reference TRBV25-1 and TRBJ2-2): EADIYQTPRYLVIGTGKKITLECSQTMGHDKMYWYQQDPGMELHLIHYSYGVNSTEKGDLSSESTVSRIRTEHFPLTLESARPSHTSQYLCASSGPSDVTGELFFGEGSRLTVL.

The chain has TRBV10-1 and TRBJ2-7; D is possibly TRBD2 (6 bases). CDR1 is WNHNN and CDR2 is SYGVQD in the germline V gene (reference sequence). Trimming shortened V by 1 base and J by 3 bases, and 13 bases separated the two germline ends. This CDR3 contains 15 residues. CDR3 coding DNA: TGCGCCAGCAGTGAGTTCGGGGGATCGAACTACGAGCAGTACTTC. The encoded protein is CASSEFGGSNYEQYF.

This clone was counted once. This sequence joins TRBV28 and TRBJ2-7; perhaps TRBD2 as D (5 bases). Trimming took 1 base from V and 6 from J, leaving 13 bases between them. The germline CDR1 and CDR2 sequences are MDHEN and SYDVKM. The CDR3 totals 14 residues. Here the CDR3 DNA reads TGTGCCAGCAGTTTATCAGGACTCCTAGCCGAGCAGTACGTC. Encoded protein: CASSLSGLLAEQYV.

Comment on this clone: The sample contains more than one DNA sequence encoding this CDR3. The chain uses TRBV19 and TRBJ1-5, with D unclear. The ends were cut back, 1 base at V and 1 base at J, with 8 bases in the middle. The CDR3 loop spans 15 amino acids. Germline assignment: CDR1 LNHDA and CDR2 SQIVND (reference sequence). The CDR3 sequence: CASSIGGNSNQPQHF. In DNA form, the CDR3 reads TGTGCCAGTAGTATAGGAGGGAACAGCAATCAGCCCCAGCATTTT. Full variable domain (rest looked up from reference TRBV19 and TRBJ1-5): DGGITQSPKYLFRKEGQNVTLSCEQNLNHDAMYWYRQDPGQGLRLIYYSQIVNDFQKGDIAEGYSVSREKKESFPLTVTSAQKNPTAFYLCASSIGGNSNQPQHFGDGTRLSIL.

This chain uses TRBV7-8 with TRBJ1-2; D not certain. Germline V gene data show CDR1 as SGHVS and CDR2 as FQNEAQ. Trimming left V 2 bases short and J 5 bases short, with 12 bases between. CDR3 size: 14 residues. The CDR3 sequence is CASSLRLPQYGYTF. CDR3 DNA sequence: TGTGCCAGCAGCTTACGCCTTCCCCAGTATGGCTACACCTTC.

V is TRBV28 and J is TRBJ2-2; 9 bases fit TRBD2. The V and J ends lost 5 bases and 4 bases, in that order; junction bases with no gene match: 11. Germline values: CDR1 MDHEN, CDR2 SYDVKM. CDR3 length equals 17 residues. The CDR3 loop reads CASSEPGLASATGELFF. In DNA, the CDR3 is TGTGCCAGCAGTGAACCGGGACTAGCCTCGGCCACCGGGGAGCTGTTTTTT. Full variable domain (outside the CDR3, taken from reference TRBV28 and TRBJ2-2): DVKVTQSSRYLVKRTGEKVFLECVQDMDHENMFWYRQDPGLGLRLIYFSYDVKMKEKGDIPEGYSVSREKKERFSLILESASTNQTSMYLCASSEPGLASATGELFFGEGSRLTVL.

J is TRBJ2-1 and V is TRBV4-3, with no clear D. Germline values: CDR1 LGHNA, CDR2 YSLEER. Deletions cut 0 bases from V and 4 bases from J, with 10 bases between. The CDR3 contains 15 residues. CDR3 residues: CASSQDSARYNEQFF. The CDR3 DNA sequence: TGCGCCAGCAGCCAAGATTCAGCGAGGTACAATGAGCAGTTCTTC.

V gene TRBV6-5 combines with J gene TRBJ1-2; the D gene is possibly TRBD1 (5 bases). The CDR3 contains 12 residues. Trimming cost V 6 bases and J 4 bases, with 9 bases left between them. Germline values: CDR1 MNHEY, CDR2 SVGAGI. The CDR3 DNA reads as TGTGCCAGCAGGGAGGGGTTCTATGGCTACACCTTC. It specifies CASREGFYGYTF.

The genes are TRBV5-1 and TRBJ2-5, with 8 bases matching TRBD1. V lost 3 bases, J lost 1 base, and 5 bases stayed unmatched. Germline CDR1 and CDR2: SGHRS and YFSETQ. The CDR3 has 15 amino acids. The CDR3 nucleotides are TGCGCCAGCAGCTCCCGGACAGGGCCCCAAGAGACCCAGTACTTC. This encodes CASSSRTGPQETQYF.

The chain has TRBV7-3 and TRBJ2-1, with D perhaps TRBD1 (6 bases). Trimming pared 6 bases from V and 2 bases from J, leaving 14 bases between. CDR1 is SGHTA and CDR2 is FQGTGA in the germline V gene. This CDR3 comprises 15 residues. In nucleotides, the CDR3 is TGTGCCAGCAGTCCACAGGGCGATCCCTACAATGAGCAGTTCTTC. This encodes CASSPQGDPYNEQFF.

The DNA for the CDR3 is TGTGCCAGCAGCTTGCTTGCGTCGAACACTGAAGCTTTCTTT. It specifies CASSLLASNTEAFF. The rearrangement links TRBV5-8 to TRBJ1-1; the D is unclear. Germline assignment: CDR1 SGHTS and CDR2 YDEGEE. V was trimmed by 1 base and J by 1 base, leaving 8 bases between them. The CDR3 contains 14 residues.

The genes are TRBV6-1 and TRBJ1-6; TRBD1 matches at 8 bases. Unmatched junction bases numbered 1, after V lost 0 bases and J lost 6 bases. The germline V gene has CDR1 MNHNS and CDR2 SASEGT. CDR3 length: 15 residues. CDR3 nucleotide sequence: TGTGCCAGCAGTGAAGCAGGACAGGGTAATTCACCCCTCCACTTT. Protein: CASSEAGQGNSPLHF.

The chain joins TRBV19 to TRBJ1-6, with D unresolved. With 5 bases removed from V and 5 bases from J, the gap between germline ends came to 7 bases. The germline CDR1 and CDR2 sequences are LNHDA and SQIVND (reference sequence). The CDR3 sequence is 13 residues long. CDR3 nucleotide sequence: TGTGCCAGTAGTTACAGTGATAATTCACCCCTCCACTTT. Its translation: CASSYSDNSPLHF.

This clone was observed a single time. The rearrangement links TRBV4-1 to TRBJ1-6; tentative D call: TRBD1 (5 bases). Per germline, CDR1 MGHRA and CDR2 YSYEKL. Trimming cost V 4 bases and J 8 bases, with 18 bases left between them. This CDR3 has 16 amino acids. CDR3 DNA: TGCGCCAGCAGCCCCGCCCCTTTGGGGCGATATTCACCCCTCCACTTT. Amino acids: CASSPAPLGRYSPLHF.

V usage is TRBV9 and J usage is TRBJ1-6, with D unclear. From germline, CDR1 is SGDLS and CDR2 YYNGEE. The CDR3 is made up of 14 amino acids. The ends were cut back, 2 bases at V and 7 bases at J, with 10 bases in the middle. The CDR3: CASSVNSQNSPLHF. In DNA, the CDR3 is TGTGCCAGCAGCGTGAACAGCCAAAATTCACCCCTCCACTTT.

J is TRBJ1-6 and V is TRBV10-3, with D tentatively TRBD1 (6 bases). V was trimmed by 3 bases and J by 10 bases, leaving 16 bases between them. CDR1 and CDR2 from the germline V gene are ENHRY and SYGVKD. The CDR3 is made up of 15 amino acids. CDR3 DNA sequence: TGTGCCATCAGTGAAGGGAACAGGGTGAGGTCACCCCTCCACTTT. This gives the protein CAISEGNRVRSPLHF.

This clone appeared once. V usage is TRBV9 and J usage is TRBJ1-1; TRBD1 is a possible D gene (5 bases). Germline V gene data show CDR1 as SGDLS and CDR2 as YYNGEE. V was clipped by 4 bases and J by 1 base, with 8 bases between them. The CDR3 is 13 amino acids. The CDR3 is CASSRQWNTEAFF. The DNA for the CDR3 is TGTGCCAGCAGCAGACAGTGGAACACTGAAGCTTTCTTT.

The rearrangement links TRBV4-1 to TRBJ1-4; D possibly corresponds to TRBD1 (6 bases). The germline gives CDR1 MGHRA, CDR2 YSYEKL. The CDR3 sequence is 18 residues long. The V gene lost 0 bases and the J gene lost 5 bases, with 19 bases spanning the gap. CDR3: CASSQDKTGLRRNEKLFF. The CDR3, as DNA: TGCGCCAGCAGCCAAGATAAGACAGGCCTTCGTAGAAATGAAAAACTGTTTTTT.

The genes are TRBV5-1 and TRBJ1-5; D not resolved. The CDR3 consists of 13 residues. V lost 1 base, J lost 5 bases, and 7 bases lay in between. CDR1 is SGHRS and CDR2 is YFSETQ in the germline V gene. The CDR3 here is CASSLSMDQPQHF. The CDR3 DNA reads as TGCGCCAGCAGCTTGTCTATGGATCAGCCCCAGCATTTT.

The rearrangement links TRBV9 to TRBJ2-7; 12 bases match TRBD2. With V trimmed by 6 bases and J by 4 bases, 20 bases remained unmatched. This CDR3 spans 19 amino acids. Germline V gives CDR1 SGDLS, CDR2 YYNGEE. CDR3 DNA: TGTGCCAGCATCCGTCGTCCCCCTAGCGGGGGGGCCGATGGGTACGAGCAGTACTTC. Translation gives CASIRRPPSGGADGYEQYF.

The chain combines TRBV19 with TRBJ1-1, with 8 bases that match TRBD1. The V segment lost 3 bases and the J segment 3 bases; nucleotides outside the gene matches: 6. This CDR3 is 15 amino acids long. From germline, CDR1 is LNHDA and CDR2 SQIVND (reference sequence). The CDR3 nucleotides read TGTGCCAGTAGTATTAACGGACAGGGAGACACTGAAGCTTTCTTT. Its translation: CASSINGQGDTEAFF.

The chain combines TRBV6-5 with TRBJ1-1; D not resolved. V lost 11 bases to trimming and J lost 0 bases, with 7 bases between them. Germline V CDR1 and CDR2: MNHEY, SVGAGI. The CDR3 has 11 amino acids. The CDR3 loop reads CASRLNTEAFF. The CDR3 DNA reads as TGTGCCTCGAGGTTGAACACTGAAGCTTTCTTT.

The V gene is TRBV13, the J gene TRBJ2-1; D is perhaps TRBD2 (6 bases). The CDR3 is 13 residues long. Germline V lookup: CDR1 PRHDT, CDR2 FYEKMQ (reference sequence). Trimming removed 4 bases at V and 5 bases at J, with 9 bases between. The CDR3: CASSSSGDNEQFF. CDR3 nucleotides: TGTGCCAGCAGCTCCTCGGGGGACAATGAGCAGTTCTTC.